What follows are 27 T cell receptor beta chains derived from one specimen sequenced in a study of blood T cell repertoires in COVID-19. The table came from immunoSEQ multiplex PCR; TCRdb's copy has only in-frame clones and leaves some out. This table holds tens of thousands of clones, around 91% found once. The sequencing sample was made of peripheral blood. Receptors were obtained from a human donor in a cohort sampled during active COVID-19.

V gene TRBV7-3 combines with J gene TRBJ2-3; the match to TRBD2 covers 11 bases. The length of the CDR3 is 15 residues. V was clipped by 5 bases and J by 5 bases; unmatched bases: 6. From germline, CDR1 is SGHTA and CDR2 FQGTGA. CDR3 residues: CASSPGLAVGDTQYF. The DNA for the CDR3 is TGTGCCAGCAGCCCGGGACTAGCGGTGGGAGATACGCAGTATTTT.

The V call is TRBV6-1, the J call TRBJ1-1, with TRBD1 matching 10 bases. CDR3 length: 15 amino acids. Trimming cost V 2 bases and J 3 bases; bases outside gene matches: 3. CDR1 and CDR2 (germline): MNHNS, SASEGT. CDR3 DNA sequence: TGTGCCAGCAGTGAATTGGACAGGGGGTACACTGAAGCTTTCTTT. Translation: CASSELDRGYTEAFF.

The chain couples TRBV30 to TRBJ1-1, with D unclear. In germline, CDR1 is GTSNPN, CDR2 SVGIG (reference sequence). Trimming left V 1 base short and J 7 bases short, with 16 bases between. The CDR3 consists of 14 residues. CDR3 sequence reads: CAWSDGLGQYEAFF. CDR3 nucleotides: TGTGCCTGGAGTGACGGACTGGGTCAGTATGAAGCTTTCTTT. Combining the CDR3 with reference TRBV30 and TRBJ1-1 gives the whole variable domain SQTIHQWPATLVQPVGSPLSLECTVEGTSNPNLYWYRQAAGRGLQLLFYSVGIGQISSEVPQNLSASRPQDRQFILSSKKLLLSDSGFYLCAWSDGLGQYEAFFGQGTRLTVV.

The CDR3 nucleotides are TGTGCCAGCAGTTTGCTGCAGGACACTGAAGCTTTCTTT. Translating gives CASSLLQDTEAFF. The rearrangement uses TRBV28 and TRBJ1-1; D uncertain. V was shortened by 3 bases and J by 3 bases, with 8 bases between the two germline ends. Germline V gene lookup returns CDR1 MDHEN and CDR2 SYDVKM. The CDR3 runs to 13 residues.

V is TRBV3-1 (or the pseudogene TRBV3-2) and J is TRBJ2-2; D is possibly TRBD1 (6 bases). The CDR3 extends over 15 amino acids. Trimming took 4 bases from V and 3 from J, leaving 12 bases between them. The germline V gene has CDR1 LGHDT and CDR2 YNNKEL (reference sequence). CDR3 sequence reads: CASSLVQGDTGELFF. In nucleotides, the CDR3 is TGTGCCAGCAGCCTCGTACAGGGAGACACCGGGGAGCTGTTTTTT.

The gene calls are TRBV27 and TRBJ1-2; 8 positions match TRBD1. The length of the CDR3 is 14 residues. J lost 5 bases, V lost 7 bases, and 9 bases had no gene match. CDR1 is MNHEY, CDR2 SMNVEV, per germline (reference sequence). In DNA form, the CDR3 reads TGTGCCAGCAAGGGGACAGGCAGCCCATATGGCTACACCTTC. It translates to CASKGTGSPYGYTF.

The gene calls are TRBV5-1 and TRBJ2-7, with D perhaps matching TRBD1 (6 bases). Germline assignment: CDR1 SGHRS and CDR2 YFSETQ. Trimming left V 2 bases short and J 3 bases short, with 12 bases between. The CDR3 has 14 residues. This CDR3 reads CASSFGTLGYEQYF. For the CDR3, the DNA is TGCGCCAGCAGCTTCGGGACACTGGGCTACGAGCAGTACTTC.

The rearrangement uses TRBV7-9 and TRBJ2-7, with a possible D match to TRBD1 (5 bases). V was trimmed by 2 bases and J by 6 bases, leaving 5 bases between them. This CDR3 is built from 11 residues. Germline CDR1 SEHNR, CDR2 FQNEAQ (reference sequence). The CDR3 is CASSLTGEQYF. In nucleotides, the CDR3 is TGTGCCAGCAGCTTAACAGGCGAGCAGTACTTC.

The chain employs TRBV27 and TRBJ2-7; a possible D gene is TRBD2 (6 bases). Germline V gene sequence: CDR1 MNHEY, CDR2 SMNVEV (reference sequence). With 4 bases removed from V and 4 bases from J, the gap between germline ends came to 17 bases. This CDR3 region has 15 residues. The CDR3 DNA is TGTGCCAGCAGTTCCCCGGGACGGAGGGAGTACGAGCAGTACTTC. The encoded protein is CASSSPGRREYEQYF.

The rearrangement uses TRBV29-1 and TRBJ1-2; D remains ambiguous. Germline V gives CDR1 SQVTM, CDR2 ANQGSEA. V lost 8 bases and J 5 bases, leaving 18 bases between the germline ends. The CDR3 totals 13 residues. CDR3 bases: TGCAGCATTCCCACCGGGTCCCCTTATGGCTACACCTTC. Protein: CSIPTGSPYGYTF. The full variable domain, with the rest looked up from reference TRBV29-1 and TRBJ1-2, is SAVISQKPSRDICQRGTSLTIQCQVDSQVTMMFWYRQQPGQSLTLIATANQGSEATYESGFVIDKFPISRPNLTFSTLTVSNMSPEDSSIYLCSIPTGSPYGYTFGSGTRLTVV.

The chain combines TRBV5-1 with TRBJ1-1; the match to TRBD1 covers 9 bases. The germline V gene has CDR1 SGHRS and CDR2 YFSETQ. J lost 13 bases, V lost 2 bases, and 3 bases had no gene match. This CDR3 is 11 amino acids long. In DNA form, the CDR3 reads TGCGCCAGCAGCTTAGGACAGGGGTATTTCTTT. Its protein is CASSLGQGYFF.

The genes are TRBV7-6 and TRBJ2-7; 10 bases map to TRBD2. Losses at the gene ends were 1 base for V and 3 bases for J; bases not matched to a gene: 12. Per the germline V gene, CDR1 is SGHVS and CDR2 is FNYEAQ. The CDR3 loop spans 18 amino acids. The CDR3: CASSLEGASLAGHYEQYF. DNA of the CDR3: TGTGCCAGCAGCTTAGAAGGAGCCTCACTAGCGGGGCACTACGAGCAGTACTTC.

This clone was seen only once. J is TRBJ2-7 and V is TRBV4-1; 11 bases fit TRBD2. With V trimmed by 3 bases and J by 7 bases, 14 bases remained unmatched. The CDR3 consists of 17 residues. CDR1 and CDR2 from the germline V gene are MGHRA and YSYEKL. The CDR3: CASSQTSFSGGAREQYF. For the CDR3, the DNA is TGCGCCAGCAGCCAGACATCCTTTAGCGGGGGGGCGAGAGAGCAGTACTTC.

The CDR3 here is CASSLDRGTAFF. The CDR3 DNA reads TGTGCCAGCAGTTTAGACAGGGGGACGGCTTTCTTT. The chain carries TRBV6-2 or TRBV6-3 and TRBJ1-1; TRBD1 agrees at 9 bases. CDR1 is MNHEY and CDR2 is SVGEGT in the germline V gene. Trimming cost V 4 bases and J 11 bases; bases outside gene matches: 5. The CDR3 loop spans 12 amino acids.

CDR3 sequence (DNA): TGCGCCAGCAGCCCCGGGACAGGGCCGGGTCTTGAAGCTTTCTTT. It encodes CASSPGTGPGLEAFF. The chain couples TRBV4-1 to TRBJ1-1; 9 nucleotides line up with TRBD1. CDR3 length: 15 amino acids. In germline, CDR1 is MGHRA, CDR2 YSYEKL. J gave up 7 bases and V 4 bases, and 10 bases lay outside the gene matches.

Here the CDR3 DNA reads TGCGCCAGCAGCTTGGGGGACAGGGGCCACGAGCAGTACTTC. Translation: CASSLGDRGHEQYF. V gene TRBV5-1 combines with J gene TRBJ2-7; the match to TRBD1 covers 10 bases. The CDR3 extends over 14 amino acids. V was pared by 0 bases and J by 5 bases, with 2 bases of the junction left unmatched. Germline V gives CDR1 SGHRS, CDR2 YFSETQ.

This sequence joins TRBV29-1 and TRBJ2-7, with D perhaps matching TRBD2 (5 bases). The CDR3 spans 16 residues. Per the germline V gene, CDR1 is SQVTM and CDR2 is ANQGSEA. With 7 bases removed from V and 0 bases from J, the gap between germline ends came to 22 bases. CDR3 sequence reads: CSGGGVPEGSSYEQYF. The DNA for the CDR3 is TGCAGCGGGGGTGGGGTCCCTGAAGGGAGCTCCTACGAGCAGTACTTC.

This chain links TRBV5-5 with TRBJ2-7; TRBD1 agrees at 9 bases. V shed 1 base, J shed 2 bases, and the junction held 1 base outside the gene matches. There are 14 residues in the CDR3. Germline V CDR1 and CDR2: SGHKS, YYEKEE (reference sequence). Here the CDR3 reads CASSLWDRAYEQYF. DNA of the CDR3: TGTGCCAGCAGCTTGTGGGACAGGGCCTACGAGCAGTACTTC.

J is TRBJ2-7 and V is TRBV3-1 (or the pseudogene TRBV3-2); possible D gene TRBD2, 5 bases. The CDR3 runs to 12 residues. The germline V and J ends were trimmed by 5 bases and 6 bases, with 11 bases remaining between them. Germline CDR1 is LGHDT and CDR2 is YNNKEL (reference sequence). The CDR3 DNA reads TGTGCCAGCAGCTTTGCGGGTGGCGAGCAGTACTTC. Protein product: CASSFAGGEQYF.

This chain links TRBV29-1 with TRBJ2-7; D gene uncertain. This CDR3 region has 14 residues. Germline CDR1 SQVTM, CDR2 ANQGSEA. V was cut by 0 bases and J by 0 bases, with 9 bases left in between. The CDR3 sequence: CSVEDLASSYEQYF. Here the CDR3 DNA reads TGCAGCGTTGAAGATCTGGCCAGCTCCTACGAGCAGTACTTC.

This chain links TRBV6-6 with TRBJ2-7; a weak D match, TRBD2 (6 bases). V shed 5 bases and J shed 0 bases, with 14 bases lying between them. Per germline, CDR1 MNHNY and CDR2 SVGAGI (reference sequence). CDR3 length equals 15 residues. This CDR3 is CASSGGTDSSYEQYF. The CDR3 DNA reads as TGTGCCAGCAGTGGAGGGACTGACAGCTCCTACGAGCAGTACTTC.

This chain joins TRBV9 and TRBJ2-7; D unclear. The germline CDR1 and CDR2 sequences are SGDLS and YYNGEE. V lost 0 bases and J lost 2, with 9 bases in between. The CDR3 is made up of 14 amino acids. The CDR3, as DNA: TGTGCCAGCAGCGTAGGTAACAGCCCCTACGAGCAGTACTTC. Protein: CASSVGNSPYEQYF.

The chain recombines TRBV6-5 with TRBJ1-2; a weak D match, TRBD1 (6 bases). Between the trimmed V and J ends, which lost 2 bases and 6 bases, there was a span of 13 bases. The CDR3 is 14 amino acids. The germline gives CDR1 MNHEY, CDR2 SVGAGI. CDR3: CASSYLREGDGYTF. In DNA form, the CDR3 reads TGTGCCAGCAGTTACCTCAGGGAGGGGGATGGCTACACCTTC.

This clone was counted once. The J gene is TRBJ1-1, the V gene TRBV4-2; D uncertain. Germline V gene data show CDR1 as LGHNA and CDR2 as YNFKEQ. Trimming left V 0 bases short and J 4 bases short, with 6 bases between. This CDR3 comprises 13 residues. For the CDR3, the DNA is TGTGCCAGCAGCCAAGATTTAGTCACTGAAGCTTTCTTT. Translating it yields CASSQDLVTEAFF.

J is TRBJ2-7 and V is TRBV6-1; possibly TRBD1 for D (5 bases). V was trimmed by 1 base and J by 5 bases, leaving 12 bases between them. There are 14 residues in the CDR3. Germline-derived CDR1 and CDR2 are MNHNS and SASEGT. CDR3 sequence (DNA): TGTGCCAGCAGTGAAGTCCAGGGTATGGACGAGCAGTACTTC. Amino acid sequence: CASSEVQGMDEQYF.

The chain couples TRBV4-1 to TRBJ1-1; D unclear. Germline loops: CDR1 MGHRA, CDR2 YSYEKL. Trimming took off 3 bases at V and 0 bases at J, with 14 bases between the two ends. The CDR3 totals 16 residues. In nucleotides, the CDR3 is TGCGCCAGCAGCCATCCAATCACCGGGATGAACACTGAAGCTTTCTTT. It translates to CASSHPITGMNTEAFF.

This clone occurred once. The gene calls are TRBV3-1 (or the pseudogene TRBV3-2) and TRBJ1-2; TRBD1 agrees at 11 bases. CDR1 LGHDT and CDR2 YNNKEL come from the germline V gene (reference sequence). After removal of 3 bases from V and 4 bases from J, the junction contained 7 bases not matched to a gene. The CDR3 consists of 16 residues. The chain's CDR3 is CASSQNTGTGGYGYTF. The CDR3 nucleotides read TGTGCCAGCAGCCAGAATACCGGGACAGGGGGCTATGGCTACACCTTC.